The clone carrying this TCR beta chain was observed a single time. The sample belongs to a study of shared clonotypes between healthy human individuals. This CDR3 comprises 14 residues. The germline V and J ends were trimmed by 7 bases and 5 bases, with 17 bases remaining between them. Germline lookup yields CDR1 SGHAT and CDR2 FQNNGV. Sequencing used immunoSEQ multiplex PCR; TCRdb keeps in-frame clones, though not all of them. The sample has some 1.1 million clones; 60% to 85% are singletons. Sequencing was carried out using memory CD4+ T cells from PBMCs. Indicated subset: CD45RA-negative fraction. The chain has TRBV11-2 and TRBJ2-5; weak D call: TRBD1 (6 bases). The TCR originated in a man between 18 and 29 years old in good health. Some clones in this sample may be carry-over from other donors' samples. The CDR3 spells CASTATGRRETQYF. CDR3 coding DNA: TGTGCCAGCACCGCGACAGGCCGGAGGGAGACCCAGTACTTC.